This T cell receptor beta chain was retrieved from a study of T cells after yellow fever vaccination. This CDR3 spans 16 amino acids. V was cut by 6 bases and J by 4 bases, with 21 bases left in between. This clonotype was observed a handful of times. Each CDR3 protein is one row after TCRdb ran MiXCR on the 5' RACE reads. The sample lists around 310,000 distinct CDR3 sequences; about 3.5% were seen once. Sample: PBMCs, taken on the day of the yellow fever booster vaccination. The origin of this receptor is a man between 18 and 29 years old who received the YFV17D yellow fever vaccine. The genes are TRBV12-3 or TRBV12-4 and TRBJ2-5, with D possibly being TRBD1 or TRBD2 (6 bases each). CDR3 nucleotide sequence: TGTGCCAGCAGCCCTATCTCGGGGGCGCGACGAGAGACCCAGTACTTC. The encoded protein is CASSPISGARRETQYF.